This T cell receptor beta chain was retrieved from a study of T cells in localized non-small cell lung cancer. The CDR3 runs to 14 residues. V lost 10 bases to trimming and J lost 0 bases, with 12 bases between them. The germline V gene encodes CDR1 MDHEN and CDR2 SYDVKM. This clone was seen a few times. Its specificity is unknown. Sequencing used immunoSEQ multiplex PCR; TCRdb keeps in-frame clones, though not all of them. The data show tens of thousands of clones, 70% to 90% seen once. The study, taken as a whole, reports: As only one tumor region underwent sequencing, heterogeneity remains possible. Longer survival (overall) was linked to higher T cell density in blood. Within adjacent lung there appeared a median around 57 of the top 100 tumor clones. Of the tissues analyzed, uninvolved adjacent lung showed maximal T cell clonality, greater than tumor.

This sequence joins TRBV28 and TRBJ1-4; D remains ambiguous. The clonotype originates from a woman aged 35-75 years with stage I lung adenocarcinoma. Sequenced material: peripheral blood, taken before any cancer treatment. The CDR3 DNA follows: TGTGCCATTTCGACACCAGCAACTAATGAAAAACTGTTTTTT. Its translation: CAISTPATNEKLFF.